This T cell receptor beta chain stems from a study of T-cell reconstitution after alpha-beta-depleted transplantation in children. Only a few counts were recorded for this clonotype. J was trimmed by 9 bases and V by 5 bases; bases with no gene match: 17. Looked up from germline, CDR1 is MNHEY and CDR2 is SMNVEV (reference sequence). CDR3 size: 16 residues. TCRbeta library preparation incorporated unique molecular identifiers. TCRdb re-derived calls from the PCR reads in MiXCR, one entry per CDR3 protein. The profile shows about 460,000 distinct CDR3 sequences, around 10% of them singletons. The sequencing used PBMCs, mostly from graft donor cells, collected 180 days after TCRalphabeta/CD19-depleted stem cell transplant. The V gene is TRBV27, the J gene TRBJ2-7; 9 bases agree with TRBD2. The source of this sequence is a female patient aged 2 to 10 who had a stem cell transplant for aplastic anemia, so the T cells may come from the graft donor. The chain's CDR3 is CASSPQRIAGAGRQYF. Here the CDR3 DNA reads TGTGCCAGCAGTCCCCAGAGGATAGCGGGAGCGGGAAGGCAGTACTTC.